A selection of T cell receptor beta chains follows, all from one sample in a study of OX40 agonist ivuxolimab in advanced cancers. The data were produced by immunoSEQ multiplex PCR, yet TCRdb's version contains in-frame clones alone and is incomplete. Of about 88,000 clones in the sample, around nine tenths are singletons; the top ten hold around 1.5%. This sample comprised CD4+ or CD8+ T cells sorted from blood, obtained in a trial of the OX40 agonist ivuxolimab. Receptor source: an adult with an advanced solid tumor such as melanoma, head and neck, liver or kidney cancer. CDR3s include the opening cysteine and the closing phenylalanine or tryptophan. A D gene is named only where the DNA matches it firmly. Expanded clones get a size class; other rows say once, few or many, or leave the size out.

CDR3 | DNA | J | V | D | size
CASSVTSSTDTQYF | TGTGCCAGCAGCGTAACTTCTAGCACAGATACGCAGTATTTT | TRBJ2-3 | TRBV9 | NA | once
CASSLEGNYGYTF | TGTGCCAGCAGCTTAGAAGGGAATTATGGCTACACCTTC | TRBJ1-2 | TRBV5-4 | NA | NA
CASSPQADTQYF | TGTGCCAGCTCACCACAGGCAGATACGCAGTATTTT | TRBJ2-3 | TRBV18 | NA | NA
CASSVEGIGELFF | TGTGCCAGCAGCGTAGAGGGGATCGGGGAGCTGTTTTTT | TRBJ2-2 | TRBV9 | NA | NA
CASSKGRGQYF | TGTGCCAGCAGCAAAGGGAGGGGGCAGTACTTC | TRBJ2-7 | TRBV21-1 | NA | few
CATPYRFEQYF | TGTGCCACCCCCTACAGGTTCGAGCAGTACTTC | TRBJ2-7 | TRBV15 | NA | NA
CASSLRGGSDTQYF | TGTGCCAGCAGCTTACGTGGGGGGTCAGATACGCAGTATTTT | TRBJ2-3 | TRBV11-3 | NA | NA
CALEGGLTTGELFF | TGTGCTCTCGAGGGGGGGTTAACCACCGGGGAGCTGTTTTTT | TRBJ2-2 | TRBV30 | NA | few
CASSQGLAGAVGDTQYF | TGCGCCAGCAGCCAAGGCCTAGCGGGAGCAGTAGGAGATACGCAGTATTTT | TRBJ2-3 | TRBV4-1 | TRBD2 | NA
CASSGGRGGTDTQYF | TGCGCCAGCAGCGGCGGGAGGGGAGGGACAGATACGCAGTATTTT | TRBJ2-3 | TRBV5-1 | TRBD2 | few
CASSPYGGSSTDTQYF | TGTGCCAGCAGCCCATACGGGGGGTCTAGCACAGATACGCAGTATTTT | TRBJ2-3 | TRBV11-2 | TRBD2 | once